This TCR beta chain originates from a study of T cells after somatic rescue of genetic block (dated by TCRdb to about 2020). Looking at the study overall: The study assessed how robust, over the long term, a T-cell system was when the system had developed through somatic rescue of a genetic block in T-cell development.

On this clone: This receptor's antigen is unknown. No much larger clone is present one base from it, and per-base qualities are unavailable.

Receptors were amplified or captured by the immunoSEQ multiplex PCR assay. TCRdb took this table from immuneACCESS and kept in-frame rearrangements with V and J called. Such tables lack part of the clones; where checked against another copy, unresolved V genes explain under half of the gap, and the rest is unexplained. The sample has tens of thousands of clones on record, approximately 91% of them singletons. The ten biggest clones cover around 2.8% of the sample. CDR1 and CDR2, per the germline V gene, are SNHLY and FYNNEI. V and J are truncated by 6 bases and 2 bases respectively, leaving an intervening sequence of 14 bases. From its cysteine to its phenylalanine, the CDR3 spans 14 amino acids. The DNA shown is the 42-base CDR3, in frame from base 1.

The material sequenced was peripheral blood mononuclear cells (PBMCs). This receptor was obtained from a man aged 25 to 40. The rearranged chain carries TRBV2 and TRBJ2-7, with the D gene uncertain. Read as DNA, the sequence is TGTGCCAGCAGGAATGAAGGTCTTCCCTACGAGCAGTACTTC. This translates into CASRNEGLPYEQYF.